The source of this TCR beta chain is a study of T cell repertoires in cytomegalovirus infection. On the study more broadly: Indicated by public TCR beta signatures were CMV infection and matching HLA type. Broader study findings: HLA-C-restricted CMV-specific TCR beta clonotypes were dominant in the ex vivo response. Cumulative public TCR beta family frequency identified carriers of CMV plus the relevant HLA.

CDR3 size: 12 residues. Looked up from germline, CDR1 is MNHEY and CDR2 is SVGAGI. Trimming pared 5 bases from V and 2 bases from J, leaving 7 bases between. Note on this clonotype: What it binds is not known.

TCRdb re-derived calls from the reads in MiXCR, one entry per CDR3 protein. This sample has around 740,000 distinct CDR3 sequences, with roughly a third found just once. The TCR originated in a human donor in good health (CMV status not recorded). Some clones in this sample may be carry-over from other donors' samples. The sequencing input was PBMCs. The chain uses TRBV6-5 and TRBJ2-7; D unclear. The CDR3 region is CASSPEPYEQYF. DNA for the CDR3: TGTGCCAGCAGTCCTGAGCCCTACGAGCAGTACTTC.